Presented here are 20 T cell receptor beta chains from one specimen sequenced in a study of blood T cell repertoires in COVID-19. Measured with immunoSEQ multiplex PCR; TCRdb has only the in-frame clones, and not every one. This table holds just over 150,000 clones, approximately 80% found once. Specimen: peripheral blood. Every receptor here comes from a woman between 40 and 50 years old with COVID-19, enrolled during active disease.

V gene TRBV19 combines with J gene TRBJ2-5; 7 positions match TRBD1. Germline CDR1 LNHDA, CDR2 SQIVND (reference sequence). Trimming removed 3 bases from V and 4 bases from J; junction bases left unmatched: 2. CDR3 length: 13 amino acids. CDR3 protein: CASSINRGETQYF. The DNA for the CDR3 is TGTGCCAGTAGTATCAACAGGGGAGAGACCCAGTACTTC. Full variable domain (rest looked up from reference TRBV19 and TRBJ2-5): DGGITQSPKYLFRKEGQNVTLSCEQNLNHDAMYWYRQDPGQGLRLIYYSQIVNDFQKGDIAEGYSVSREKKESFPLTVTSAQKNPTAFYLCASSINRGETQYFGPGTRLLVL.

This chain links TRBV18 with TRBJ1-2; D gene uncertain. V gave up 4 bases and J gave up 6 bases, with 18 bases separating them. There are 15 residues in the CDR3. In germline, CDR1 is KGHSH, CDR2 LQKENI. CDR3 sequence (DNA): TGTGCCAGCTCACTCGCAATTCAGGCAGTTGATGGCTACACCTTC. It is translated as CASSLAIQAVDGYTF.

CDR3 sequence: CASSPSRDTRQPQHF. CDR3 nucleotide sequence: TGTGCCAGCAGTCCGTCCCGGGACACACGACAGCCCCAGCATTTT. V gene TRBV27 combines with J gene TRBJ1-5; D is perhaps TRBD1 (6 bases). CDR3 length equals 15 residues. Trimming removed 5 bases at V and 7 bases at J, with 18 bases between. Germline CDR1 and CDR2: MNHEY and SMNVEV (reference sequence).

The V gene is TRBV18, the J gene TRBJ2-5; D is undetermined. Germline CDR1 reads KGHSH; CDR2 reads LQKENI. The CDR3 has 13 amino acids. Trimming removed 4 bases at V and 1 base at J, with 7 bases between. CDR3 DNA: TGTGCCAGCTCACTTGGGCTCCAAGAGACCCAGTACTTC. Encoded protein: CASSLGLQETQYF.

The rearrangement joins TRBV5-6 to TRBJ2-2, with 7 bases lining up with TRBD2. Germline V gene sequence: CDR1 SGHDT, CDR2 YYEEEE. After removal of 3 bases from V and 6 bases from J, the junction contained 5 bases not matched to a gene. This CDR3 comprises 14 residues. CDR3: CASSSPSGPGELFF. The CDR3 bases are TGTGCCAGCAGCTCACCTAGCGGCCCCGGGGAGCTGTTTTTT.

This clone was seen only once. This chain uses TRBV28 with TRBJ1-4; 8 positions agree with TRBD1. V trimming: 11 bases; J trimming: 8 bases; junction bases outside the gene matches: 10. Germline CDR1 is MDHEN and CDR2 is SYDVKM. The CDR3 spans 13 residues. The CDR3, as DNA: TGTGCCGGGTCTGGGACAGGAGGCGAAAAACTGTTTTTT. This translates into CAGSGTGGEKLFF.

V is TRBV27 and J is TRBJ2-1; 13 bases map to TRBD2. Germline CDR1 and CDR2: MNHEY and SMNVEV (reference sequence). The CDR3 loop spans 17 amino acids. J was trimmed by 9 bases and V by 6 bases; bases with no gene match: 14. The CDR3 sequence: CASSRTSGGSVGVEQFF. The CDR3, as DNA: TGTGCCAGCAGCCGGACTAGCGGGGGCTCGGTGGGGGTTGAGCAGTTCTTC.

This chain connects TRBV7-9 to TRBJ1-1, with unresolved D. V was pared by 5 bases and J by 6 bases, with 13 bases between. Germline-derived CDR1 and CDR2 are SEHNR and FQNEAQ (reference sequence). CDR3 size: 13 residues. The CDR3 sequence is CASSTREGAEAFF. The CDR3 region has the DNA TGTGCCAGCAGCACCCGGGAGGGCGCTGAAGCTTTCTTT.

This clone came up a few times. This chain connects TRBV5-1 to TRBJ1-2; D is undetermined. This CDR3 is built from 15 residues. Trimming took 0 bases from V and 6 from J, leaving 15 bases between them. Germline lookup yields CDR1 SGHRS and CDR2 YFSETQ. CDR3 in DNA: TGCGCCAGCAGCTTGGGGCCAACAAACCGGGATGGCTACACCTTC. Encoded protein: CASSLGPTNRDGYTF. The full variable domain, completed using reference TRBV5-1 and TRBJ1-2, is KAGVTQTPRYLIKTRGQQVTLSCSPISGHRSVSWYQQTPGQGLQFLFEYFSETQRNKGNFPGRFSGRQFSNSRSEMNVSTLELGDSALYLCASSLGPTNRDGYTFGSGTRLTVV.

V usage is TRBV19 and J usage is TRBJ2-3; D is ambiguous. Germline lookup yields CDR1 LNHDA and CDR2 SQIVND (reference sequence). The V and J ends lost 5 bases and 3 bases respectively, with 9 bases between them. This CDR3 region has 13 residues. For the CDR3, the DNA is TGTGCCAGTAGTTTATCGAGGACAGATACGCAGTATTTT. Its protein product is CASSLSRTDTQYF.

This chain links TRBV28 with TRBJ2-7; 7 bases line up with TRBD2. CDR1 MDHEN and CDR2 SYDVKM come from the germline V gene. CDR3 length: 15 amino acids. The V segment lost 6 bases and the J segment 1 base; nucleotides outside the gene matches: 9. CDR3 protein: CASSSTFGRSYEQYF. For the CDR3, the DNA is TGTGCCAGCAGCTCCACTTTCGGGAGGTCCTACGAGCAGTACTTC. Complete variable domain (other parts from reference TRBV28 and TRBJ2-7): DVKVTQSSRYLVKRTGEKVFLECVQDMDHENMFWYRQDPGLGLRLIYFSYDVKMKEKGDIPEGYSVSREKKERFSLILESASTNQTSMYLCASSSTFGRSYEQYFGPGTRLTVT.

The chain combines TRBV7-2 with TRBJ2-2, with 9 nucleotides matching TRBD2. Germline-derived CDR1 and CDR2 are SGHTA and FQGNSA. CDR3 length: 15 residues. The V and J ends lost 5 bases and 1 base, in that order; junction bases with no gene match: 2. The CDR3 DNA sequence: TGTGCCAGCAGCCCACTAGCGGGGAACACCGGGGAGCTGTTTTTT. It is translated as CASSPLAGNTGELFF.

The rearrangement joins TRBV3-1 (or the pseudogene TRBV3-2) to TRBJ2-2; no firm D call. This CDR3 has 16 amino acids. Germline CDR1 and CDR2: LGHDT and YNNKEL (reference sequence). The V gene lost 2 bases and the J gene lost 1 base, with 11 bases spanning the gap. CDR3: CASSQTVTRNTGELFF. The CDR3 coding sequence is TGTGCCAGCAGCCAAACCGTTACTCGGAACACCGGGGAGCTGTTTTTT.

This clone was found a few times. V is TRBV13 and J is TRBJ2-3; TRBD1 aligns across 7 bases. Germline CDR1 reads PRHDT; CDR2 reads FYEKMQ (reference sequence). Germline trimming cut 4 bases from V and 2 bases from J; bases unmatched to any gene: 6. The CDR3 length is 15 residues. In nucleotides, the CDR3 is TGTGCCAGCAGCTCCCGGGACAGCCTCACAGATACGCAGTATTTT. Translated: CASSSRDSLTDTQYF.

V and J are TRBV11-2 and TRBJ1-4, with a tentative D call TRBD1 (6 bases). The CDR3 runs 15 residues. V was pared by 3 bases and J by 0 bases, with 8 bases between. The germline V gene encodes CDR1 SGHAT and CDR2 FQNNGV. The CDR3 region has the DNA TGTGCCAGCAGCTTGGACAGAGCAACTAATGAAAAACTGTTTTTT. Encoded protein: CASSLDRATNEKLFF.

The chain employs TRBV10-2 and TRBJ2-2; no firm D call. Between the trimmed V and J ends, which lost 6 bases and 5 bases, there was a span of 10 bases. This CDR3 contains 13 residues. Germline lookup yields CDR1 WSHSY and CDR2 SAAADI. The CDR3 loop reads CASRRGTTGELFF. In DNA form, the CDR3 reads TGCGCCAGCAGACGCGGAACAACCGGGGAGCTGTTTTTT.

J is TRBJ1-2 and V is TRBV2, with D maybe TRBD1 (6 bases). The germline V and J ends were trimmed by 6 bases and 5 bases, with 19 bases remaining between them. The length of the CDR3 is 15 residues. In germline, CDR1 is SNHLY, CDR2 FYNNEI. This CDR3 is CASSLLEFTGYGYTF. Here the CDR3 DNA reads TGTGCCAGCAGCCTACTGGAATTTACAGGGTATGGCTACACCTTC.

The rearrangement uses TRBV7-2 and TRBJ2-3; 11 nucleotides align to TRBD2. Germline-derived CDR1 and CDR2 are SGHTA and FQGNSA. With 4 bases clipped from V and 7 bases from J, the junction kept 16 bases outside the gene matches. The CDR3 loop spans 18 amino acids. In nucleotides, the CDR3 is TGTGCCAGCAGCTCCTCCCGACTAGCGGGATTAGCTGCCAATACGCAGTATTTT. Protein: CASSSSRLAGLAANTQYF. Variable domain in full (rest from reference TRBV7-2 and TRBJ2-3): GAGVSQSPSNKVTEKGKDVELRCDPISGHTALYWYRQSLGQGLEFLIYFQGNSAPDKSGLPSDRFSAERTGGSVSTLTIQRTQQEDSAVYLCASSSSRLAGLAANTQYFGPGTRLTVL.

The CDR3: CASSHPTGIDTGELFF. The DNA for the CDR3 is TGCGCCAGCAGCCACCCTACGGGGATTGACACCGGGGAGCTGTTTTTT. The chain links TRBV4-1 to TRBJ2-2; D may be TRBD2 (5 bases). CDR1 and CDR2 from the germline V gene are MGHRA and YSYEKL. V was cut by 3 bases and J by 3 bases, with 14 bases left in between. CDR3 length: 16 amino acids.

The V and J genes are TRBV20-1 and TRBJ1-1; maybe TRBD1 (5 bases). CDR3 length: 13 amino acids. The V end was cut by 3 bases, the J end by 6 bases, with 14 bases between. Germline V gives CDR1 DFQATT, CDR2 SNEGSKA (reference sequence). DNA for the CDR3: TGCAGTGCTAGTTGGGGCACTGGTGCTGAAGCTTTCTTT. Translation: CSASWGTGAEAFF.